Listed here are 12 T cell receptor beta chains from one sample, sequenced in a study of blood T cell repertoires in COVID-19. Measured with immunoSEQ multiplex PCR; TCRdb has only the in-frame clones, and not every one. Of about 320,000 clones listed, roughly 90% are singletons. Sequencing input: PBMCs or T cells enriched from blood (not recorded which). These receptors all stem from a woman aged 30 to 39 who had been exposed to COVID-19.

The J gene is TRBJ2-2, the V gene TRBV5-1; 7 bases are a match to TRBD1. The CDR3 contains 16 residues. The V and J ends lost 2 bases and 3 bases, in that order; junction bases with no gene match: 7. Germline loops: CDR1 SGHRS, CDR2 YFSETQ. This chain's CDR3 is CASSFKDRRDTGELFF. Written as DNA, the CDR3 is TGCGCCAGCAGCTTCAAGGACAGGCGGGACACCGGGGAGCTGTTTTTT.

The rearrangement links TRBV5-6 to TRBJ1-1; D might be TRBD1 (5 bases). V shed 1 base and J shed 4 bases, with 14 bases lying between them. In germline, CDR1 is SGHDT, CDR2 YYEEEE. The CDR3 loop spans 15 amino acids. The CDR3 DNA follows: TGTGCCAGCAGCTTGAATGGCGGGGCGAGCACTGAAGCTTTCTTT. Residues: CASSLNGGASTEAFF.

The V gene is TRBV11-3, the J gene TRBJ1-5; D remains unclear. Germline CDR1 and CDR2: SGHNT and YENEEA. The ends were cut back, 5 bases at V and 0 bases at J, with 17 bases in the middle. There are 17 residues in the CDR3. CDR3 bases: TGTGCCAGCAGCCGACGACGGGGTTTGGATAGCAATCAGCCCCAGCATTTT. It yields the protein CASSRRRGLDSNQPQHF.

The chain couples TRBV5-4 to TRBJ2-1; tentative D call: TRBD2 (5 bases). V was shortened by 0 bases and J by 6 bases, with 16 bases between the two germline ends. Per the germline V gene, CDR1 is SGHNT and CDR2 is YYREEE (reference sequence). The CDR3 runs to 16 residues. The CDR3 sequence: CASSLDPDSRGNEQFF. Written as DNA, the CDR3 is TGTGCCAGCAGCTTGGACCCGGACTCCCGGGGCAATGAGCAGTTCTTC.

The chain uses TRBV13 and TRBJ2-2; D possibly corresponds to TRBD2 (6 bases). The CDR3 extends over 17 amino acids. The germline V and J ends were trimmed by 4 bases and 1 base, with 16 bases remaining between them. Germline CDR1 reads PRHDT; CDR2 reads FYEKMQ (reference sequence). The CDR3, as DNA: TGTGCCAGCAGCTCCCTGCGAGAAGCGGGGAACACCGGGGAGCTGTTTTTT. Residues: CASSSLREAGNTGELFF. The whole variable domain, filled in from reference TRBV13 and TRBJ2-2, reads AAGVIQSPRHLIKEKRETATLKCYPIPRHDTVYWYQQGPGQDPQFLISFYEKMQSDKGSIPDRFSAQQFSDYHSELNMSSLELGDSALYFCASSSLREAGNTGELFFGEGSRLTVL.

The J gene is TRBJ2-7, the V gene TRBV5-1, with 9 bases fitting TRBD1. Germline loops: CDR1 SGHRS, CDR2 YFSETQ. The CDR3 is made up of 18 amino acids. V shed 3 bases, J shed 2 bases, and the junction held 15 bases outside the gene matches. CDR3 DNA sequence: TGCGCCAGCAGCTCTCCCGGGACAGGGCTCGGAGGGGCCTACGAGCAGTACTTC. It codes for CASSSPGTGLGGAYEQYF. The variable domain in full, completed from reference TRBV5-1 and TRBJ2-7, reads KAGVTQTPRYLIKTRGQQVTLSCSPISGHRSVSWYQQTPGQGLQFLFEYFSETQRNKGNFPGRFSGRQFSNSRSEMNVSTLELGDSALYLCASSSPGTGLGGAYEQYFGPGTRLTVT.

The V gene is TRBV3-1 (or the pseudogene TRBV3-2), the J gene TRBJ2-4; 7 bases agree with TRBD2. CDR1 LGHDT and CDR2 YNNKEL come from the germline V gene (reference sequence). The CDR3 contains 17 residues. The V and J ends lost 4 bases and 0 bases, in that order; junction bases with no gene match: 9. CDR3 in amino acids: CASSLIGSGVAKNIQYF. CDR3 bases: TGTGCCAGCAGCCTAATTGGCAGCGGGGTAGCCAAAAACATTCAGTACTTC.

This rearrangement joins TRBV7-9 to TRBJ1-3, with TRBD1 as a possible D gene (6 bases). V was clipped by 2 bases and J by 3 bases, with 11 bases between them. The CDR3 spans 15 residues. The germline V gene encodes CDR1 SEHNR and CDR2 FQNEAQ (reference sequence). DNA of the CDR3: TGTGCCAGCAGCTTACTCAGGGGTCGTGGAAACACCATATATTTT. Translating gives CASSLLRGRGNTIYF.

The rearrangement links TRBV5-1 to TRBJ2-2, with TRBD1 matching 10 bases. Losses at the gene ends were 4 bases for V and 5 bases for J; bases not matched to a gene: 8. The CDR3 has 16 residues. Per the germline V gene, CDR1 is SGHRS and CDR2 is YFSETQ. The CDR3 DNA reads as TGCGCCAGCAGCGGGCCGGGACAGGGGCTGACCGGGGAGCTGTTTTTT. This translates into CASSGPGQGLTGELFF.

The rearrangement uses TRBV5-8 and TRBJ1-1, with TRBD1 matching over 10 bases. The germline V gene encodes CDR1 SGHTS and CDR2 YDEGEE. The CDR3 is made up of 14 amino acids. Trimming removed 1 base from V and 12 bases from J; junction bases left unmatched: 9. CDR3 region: CASSLRDRGLGTFF. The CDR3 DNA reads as TGTGCCAGCAGCTTGCGGGACAGGGGATTAGGAACTTTCTTT.

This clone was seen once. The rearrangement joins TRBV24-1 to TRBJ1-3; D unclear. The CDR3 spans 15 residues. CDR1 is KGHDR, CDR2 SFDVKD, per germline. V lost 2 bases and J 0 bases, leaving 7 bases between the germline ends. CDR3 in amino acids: CATSDSRGSGNTIYF. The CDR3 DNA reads TGTGCCACCAGTGATTCACGGGGCTCTGGAAACACCATATATTTT.

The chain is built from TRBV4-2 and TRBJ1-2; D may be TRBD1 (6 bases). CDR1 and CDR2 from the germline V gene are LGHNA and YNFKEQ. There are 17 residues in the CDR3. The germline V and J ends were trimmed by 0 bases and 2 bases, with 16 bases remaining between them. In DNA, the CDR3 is TGTGCCAGCAGCCAAGAAGCCTGGGGGGGGCAAAACTATGGCTACACCTTC. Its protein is CASSQEAWGGQNYGYTF.